The clone carrying this T cell receptor (beta chain) was detected only once. The data were obtained in a study of blood T cell repertoires in COVID-19. The overall study: Sources were T cells, B-cell-depleted T cells, or PBMCs; the material itself was cDNA or gDNA.

Source study methods: It was from reference gene primer amplification that nucleated cell counts were estimated. Sequencing was performed with immunoSEQ multiplex PCR; in TCRdb, only in-frame clones are kept and a portion is missing. V, J and clone size are taken as reported in that table, and D and trimming were inferred from the DNA itself. The sample has about 29,000 clones; about 89% are singletons. The sample was peripheral blood. This TCR was sampled from a human donor in a cohort sampled during active COVID-19.

The CDR3 is CASSSLRVMNTEAFF. The CDR3 DNA reads as TGTGCCAGTAGTAGCCTCCGAGTAATGAACACTGAAGCTTTCTTT. The J gene is TRBJ1-1, the V gene TRBV19; D gene ambiguous. V was clipped by 4 bases and J by 0 bases, with 12 bases between them. The CDR3 has 15 residues. Germline CDR1 is LNHDA and CDR2 is SQIVND (reference sequence).